This TCR beta chain was identified during a study of blood T cells in healthy people across ages. In the study overall: Template switching retrieved approximately one barcoded beta molecule for each two T cells. Findings of the study overall: Long-lived donors exceeded aged donors in naive CD4+ cells and diversity.

The use of a sample-barcoded 5' primer and a J-beta primer mix characterized a second PCR of about 7 to 12 cycles. MiXCR was run by TCRdb on the 5' RACE reads, yielding one entry per CDR3 protein. Of about 640,000 distinct CDR3 sequences in the sample, under 65% were seen once. Germline-derived CDR1 and CDR2 are SNHLY and FYNNEI. Trimming at V came to 8 bases and at J to 2 bases, leaving 3 bases not matched to a gene. This CDR3 contains 13 residues. Each donor's blood draw was roughly 9.5 milliliters of peripheral blood. This clonotype was detected a few times. The target antigen is unknown. The receptor's source is a man between 60 and 70 years old in good health. This chain uses TRBV2 with TRBJ2-7, with TRBD1 matching 10 bases. Specimen: blood. In DNA, the CDR3 is TGTGCCAGCGCCGGGACAGGGGCCTACGAGCAGTACTTC. This translates into CASAGTGAYEQYF.